This TCR beta chain came from a study of cytomegalovirus exposure and HLA in healthy donors. The ends were cut back, 3 bases at V and 9 bases at J, with 15 bases in the middle. This CDR3 has 12 residues. Per germline, CDR1 GTSNPN and CDR2 SVGIG (reference sequence). A multiplex PCR was run with 60 Vbeta primers and 13 Jbeta primers. The method was immunoSEQ multiplex PCR; TCRdb's version includes in-frame clones alone and lacks a portion of them. Counted here are around 94,000 clones, 78% occurring once; the ten biggest clones make up approximately 4.4%. The sequence was collected from a male donor in good health and CMV-seropositive. What was sequenced was PBMCs. This chain uses TRBV30 with TRBJ2-7, with TRBD1 as a possible D gene (5 bases). This CDR3 is CAWSAGWTGQYF. CDR3 nucleotides: TGTGCCTGGAGCGCAGGGTGGACGGGGCAGTACTTC.